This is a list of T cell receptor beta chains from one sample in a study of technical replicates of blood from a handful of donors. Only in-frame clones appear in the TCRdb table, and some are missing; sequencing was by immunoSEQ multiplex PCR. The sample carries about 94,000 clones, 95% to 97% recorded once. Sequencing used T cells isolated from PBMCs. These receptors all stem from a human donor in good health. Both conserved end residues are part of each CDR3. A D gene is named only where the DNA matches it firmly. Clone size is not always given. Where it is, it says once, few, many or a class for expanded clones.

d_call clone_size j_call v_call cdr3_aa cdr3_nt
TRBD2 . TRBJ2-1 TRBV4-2 CASSWERGLTYNEQFF TGTGCCAGCAGCTGGGAGCGGGGACTTACCTACAATGAGCAGTTCTTC
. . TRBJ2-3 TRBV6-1 CASSEDVATRTDTQYF TGTGCCAGCAGTGAAGATGTAGCGACCCGCACAGATACGCAGTATTTT
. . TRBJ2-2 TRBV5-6 CASSLRTPDTGELFF TGTGCCAGCAGCTTAAGGACACCTGACACCGGGGAGCTGTTTTTT
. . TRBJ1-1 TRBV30 CAWMQQLNTEAFF TGTGCCTGGATGCAACAGCTGAACACTGAAGCTTTCTTT
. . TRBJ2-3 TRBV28 CASSLGRAGTSTDTQYF TGTGCCAGCAGTTTGGGCAGAGCGGGTACCAGCACAGATACGCAGTATTTT
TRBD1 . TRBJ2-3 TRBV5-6 CASSLGGYTDTQYF TGTGCCAGCAGCTTAGGGGGCTACACAGATACGCAGTATTTT
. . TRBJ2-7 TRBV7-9 CASSLNFEQYF TGTGCCAGCAGCTTGAACTTCGAGCAGTACTTC
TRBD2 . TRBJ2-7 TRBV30 CAWSVVAGEQYF TGTGCCTGGAGTGTAGTAGCGGGAGAGCAGTACTTC
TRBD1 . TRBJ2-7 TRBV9 CASSVGGTGGSEQYF TGTGCCAGCAGCGTAGGGGGGACAGGGGGCTCCGAGCAGTACTTC
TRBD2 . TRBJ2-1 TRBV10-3 CAIGPSGSGTSGSGEQFF TGTGCCATAGGGCCCAGTGGGTCCGGGACTAGCGGGAGTGGGGAGCAGTTCTTC
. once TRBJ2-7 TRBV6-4 CASSTGFGRQYF TGTGCCAGCAGTACAGGATTCGGGAGACAGTACTTC
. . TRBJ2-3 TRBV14 CASSQLEYKDTQYF TGTGCCAGCAGCCAATTGGAGTACAAAGATACGCAGTATTTT
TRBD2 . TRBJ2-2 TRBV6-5 CASSYLGLAGELFF TGTGCCAGCAGTTACCTTGGACTAGCCGGGGAGCTGTTTTTT
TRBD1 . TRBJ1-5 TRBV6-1 CASSGQGLPQHF TGTGCCAGCAGTGGACAGGGCTTGCCCCAGCATTTT
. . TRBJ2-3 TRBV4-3 CASSQDIATSFWNTQYF TGCGCCAGCAGCCAAGATATCGCTACTAGTTTTTGGAATACGCAGTATTTT
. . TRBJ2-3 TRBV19 CASKAVGSSTDTQYF TGTGCCAGTAAGGCGGTCGGCTCTAGCACAGATACGCAGTATTTT
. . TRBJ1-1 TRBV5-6 CASSFTGNTEAFF TGTGCCAGCAGCTTCACAGGGAACACTGAAGCTTTCTTT
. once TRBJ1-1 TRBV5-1 CASSYRALDTEAFF TGCGCCAGCAGCTACAGGGCTTTGGACACTGAAGCTTTCTTT
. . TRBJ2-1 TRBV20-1 CSAGDPSGQFF TGCAGTGCTGGAGACCCCAGCGGGCAGTTCTTC
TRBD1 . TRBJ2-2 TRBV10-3 CAIQWDRERTGELFF TGTGCCATACAATGGGACAGGGAAAGGACCGGGGAGCTGTTTTTT
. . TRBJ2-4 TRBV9 CASSGGQGNIQYF TGTGCCAGCAGCGGCGGCCAGGGAAACATTCAGTACTTC
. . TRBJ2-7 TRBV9 CASSASTGAASYEQYF TGTGCCAGCAGCGCTTCTACGGGAGCCGCCTCCTACGAGCAGTACTTC
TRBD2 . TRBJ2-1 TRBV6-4 CASSGRANEQFF TGTGCCAGCAGCGGGAGGGCTAATGAGCAGTTCTTC
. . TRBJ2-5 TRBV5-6 CASSFGHSQETQYF TGTGCCAGCAGCTTCGGACATTCACAAGAGACCCAGTACTTC